A selection of T cell receptor beta chains follows, all from one sample in a study of T cells in Graves' hyperthyroidism and ophthalmopathy. TCRdb passed the multiplex PCR reads through MiXCR, listing each CDR3 protein once. The table has approximately 430,000 distinct CDR3 sequences, 14% to 15% seen once. Sequencing used blood. Source of these receptors: a man aged 18 to 29 with Graves' ophthalmopathy. The CDR3 runs from the conserved cysteine through the conserved F or W. The order of the fields is CDR3 length, J gene, D gene, clone size, V gene, CDR3 protein, CDR3 DNA. The D gene is left open where the match is weak. Expanded clones are given a class, and other clones once, few, many or no size at all.

length: 14; J: TRBJ1-2; D: -; size: -; V: TRBV9; CDR3: CASSVGSEGGGYTF; DNA: TGTGCCAGCAGCGTGGGGTCCGAGGGAGGTGGCTACACCTTC
length: 13; J: TRBJ2-1; D: -; size: few; V: TRBV3-1; CDR3: CASSQATYNEQFF; DNA: TGTGCCAGCAGCCAAGCTACCTACAATGAGCAGTTCTTC
length: 16; J: TRBJ1-2; D: -; size: many; V: TRBV27; CDR3: CASSLSPTDDSHGYTF; DNA: TGTGCCAGCAGTTTAAGCCCGACCGACGATTCCCATGGCTACACCTTC
length: 16; J: TRBJ1-3; D: -; size: many; V: TRBV3-1; CDR3: CASSQEAAFSGNTIYF; DNA: TGTGCCAGCAGCCAAGAGGCAGCCTTCTCTGGAAACACCATATATTTT
length: 13; J: TRBJ1-6; D: -; size: -; V: TRBV4-1; CDR3: CASSQETKLPLHF; DNA: TGCGCCAGCAGCCAAGAAACCAAACTACCCCTCCACTTT
length: 14; J: TRBJ2-2; D: TRBD1; size: few; V: TRBV5-6; CDR3: CASIETGDTGELFF; DNA: TGTGCCAGCATCGAGACAGGGGATACCGGGGAGCTGTTTTTT
length: 15; J: TRBJ2-7; D: -; size: few; V: TRBV6-5; CDR3: CASSYSSTAPYEQYF; DNA: TGTGCCAGCAGTTACTCGTCGACGGCACCCTACGAGCAGTACTTC
length: 14; J: TRBJ2-3; D: -; size: few; V: TRBV27; CDR3: CASGGSGTADTQYF; DNA: TGTGCCAGCGGGGGTAGCGGGACAGCAGATACGCAGTATTTT
length: 17; J: TRBJ2-1; D: TRBD2; size: many; V: TRBV7-2; CDR3: CASSFRISGGAWNEQFF; DNA: TGTGCCAGCAGCTTCAGAATTAGCGGGGGGGCGTGGAATGAGCAGTTCTTC
length: 19; J: TRBJ2-2; D: TRBD1; size: many; V: TRBV7-2; CDR3: CASSLRQGILATATGELFF; DNA: TGTGCCAGCAGCCTACGACAGGGGATCCTTGCTACGGCCACCGGGGAGCTGTTTTTT
length: 14; J: TRBJ2-4; D: -; size: many; V: TRBV5-1; CDR3: CASSLGGAGDIQYF; DNA: TGCGCCAGCAGCTTGGGCGGGGCAGGGGACATTCAGTACTTC
length: 15; J: TRBJ2-1; D: -; size: many; V: TRBV3-1; CDR3: CASSRSPTSYNEQFF; DNA: TGTGCCAGCAGCCGGAGTCCGACTAGCTACAATGAGCAGTTCTTC
length: 18; J: TRBJ1-5; D: -; size: many; V: TRBV3-1; CDR3: CASSQPPPRIQNLQPQHF; DNA: TGTGCCAGCAGCCAACCCCCCCCCAGGATCCAAAATCTGCAGCCCCAGCATTTT
length: 14; J: TRBJ2-1; D: TRBD2; size: many; V: TRBV20-1; CDR3: CSARAGGAYNEQFF; DNA: TGCAGTGCGAGGGCCGGGGGGGCGTACAATGAGCAGTTCTTC
length: 10; J: TRBJ2-3; D: -; size: many; V: TRBV20-1; CDR3: CSAAADTQYF; DNA: TGCAGCGCCGCCGCAGATACGCAGTATTTT
length: 17; J: TRBJ2-2; D: TRBD2; size: many; V: TRBV14; CDR3: CASSQGTRYANTGELFF; DNA: TGTGCCAGCAGCCAAGGGACTAGATACGCGAACACCGGGGAGCTGTTTTTT
length: 15; J: TRBJ1-5; D: -; size: -; V: TRBV28; CDR3: CASSHQVGFNQPQHF; DNA: TGTGCCAGCAGCCATCAGGTGGGGTTTAATCAGCCCCAGCATTTT
length: 15; J: TRBJ2-7; D: TRBD1; size: many; V: TRBV20-1; CDR3: CSATTRDRASYEQYF; DNA: TGCAGTGCGACTACGAGGGACAGGGCTTCCTACGAGCAGTACTTC
length: 18; J: TRBJ2-3; D: -; size: many; V: TRBV7-2; CDR3: CASSPRPLRDGSTDTQYF; DNA: TGTGCCAGCAGCCCTAGACCACTCCGGGACGGGAGCACAGATACGCAGTATTTT
length: 17; J: TRBJ2-7; D: TRBD2; size: -; V: TRBV19; CDR3: CASSIGLGREVPYEQYF; DNA: TGTGCCAGTAGTATAGGGCTCGGGCGGGAGGTGCCCTACGAGCAGTACTTC